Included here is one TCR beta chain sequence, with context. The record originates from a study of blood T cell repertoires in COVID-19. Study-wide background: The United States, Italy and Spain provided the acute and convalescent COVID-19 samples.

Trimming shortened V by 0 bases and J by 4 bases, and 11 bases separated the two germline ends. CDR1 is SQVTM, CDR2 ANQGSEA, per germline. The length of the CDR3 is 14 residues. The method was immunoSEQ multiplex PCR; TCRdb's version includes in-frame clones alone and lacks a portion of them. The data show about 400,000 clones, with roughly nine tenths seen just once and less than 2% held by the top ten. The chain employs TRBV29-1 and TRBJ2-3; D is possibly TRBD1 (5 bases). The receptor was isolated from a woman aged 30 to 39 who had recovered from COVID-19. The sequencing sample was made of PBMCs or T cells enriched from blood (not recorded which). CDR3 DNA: TGCAGCGTTGAAGAGGCAGGGCTGGCAGATACGCAGTATTTT. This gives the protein CSVEEAGLADTQYF.